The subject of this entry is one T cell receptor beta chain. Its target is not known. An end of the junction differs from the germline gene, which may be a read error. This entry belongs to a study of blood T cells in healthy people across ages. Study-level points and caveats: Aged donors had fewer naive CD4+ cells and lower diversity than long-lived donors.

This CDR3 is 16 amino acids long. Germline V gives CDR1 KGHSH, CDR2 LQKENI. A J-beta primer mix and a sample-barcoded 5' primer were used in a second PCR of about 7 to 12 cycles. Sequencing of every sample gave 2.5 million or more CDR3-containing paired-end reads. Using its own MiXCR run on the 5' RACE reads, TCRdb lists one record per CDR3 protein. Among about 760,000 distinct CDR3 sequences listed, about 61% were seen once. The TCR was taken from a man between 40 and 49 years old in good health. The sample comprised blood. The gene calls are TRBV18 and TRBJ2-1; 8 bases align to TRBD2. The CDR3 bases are TGTGCCAACTCAGACCTATCAGCGGGAGCTGGCAATGAGCAGTTCTTC. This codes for CANSDLSAGAGNEQFF. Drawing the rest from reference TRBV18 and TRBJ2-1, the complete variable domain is NAGVMQNPRHLVRRRGQEARLRCSPMKGHSHVYWYRQLPEEGLKFMVYLQKENIIDESGMPKERFSAEFPKEGPSILRIQQVVRGDSAAYFCANSDLSAGAGNEQFFGPGTRLTVL.